This T cell receptor (beta chain) was profiled in a study of shared clonotypes between healthy human individuals. V was trimmed by 0 bases and J by 1 base, leaving 9 bases between them. CDR1 and CDR2 (germline): MGHDK, SYGVNS. The CDR3 totals 15 residues. Here immunoSEQ multiplex PCR was the method, and the copy in TCRdb shows in-frame clones only, minus some. This table holds roughly 2,300,000 clones, about 90% found once. The sequence came from a man aged 18 to 30 in good health. Some clones in this sample may be carry-over from other donors' samples. Material for sequencing was naive CD4+ T cells from PBMCs. Specified subset: CD45RA+ positively selected. The chain links TRBV25-1 to TRBJ1-1; D gene unclear. CDR3 nucleotide sequence: TGTGCCAGCAGTGAATACATCGGGCGGAACACTGAAGCTTTCTTT. It translates to CASSEYIGRNTEAFF.